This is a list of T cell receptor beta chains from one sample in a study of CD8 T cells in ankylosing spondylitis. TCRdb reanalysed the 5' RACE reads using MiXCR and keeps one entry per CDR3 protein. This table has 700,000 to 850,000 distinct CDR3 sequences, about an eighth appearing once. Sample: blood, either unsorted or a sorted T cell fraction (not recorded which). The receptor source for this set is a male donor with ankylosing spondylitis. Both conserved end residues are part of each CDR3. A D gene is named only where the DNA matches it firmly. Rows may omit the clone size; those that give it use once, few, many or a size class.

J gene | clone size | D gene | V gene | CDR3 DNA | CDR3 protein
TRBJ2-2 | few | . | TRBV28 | TGTGCCAGCAGTCGACAGATGGGTGGCACCGGGGAGCTGTTTTTT | CASSRQMGGTGELFF
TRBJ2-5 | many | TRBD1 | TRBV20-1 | TGCAGTCTAATACAGGGGAGAGAGACCCAGTACTTC | CSLIQGRETQYF
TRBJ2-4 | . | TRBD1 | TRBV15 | TGTGCCACCAGCAGAGATATAGGGGACAGGGGTGACAAAAACATTCAGTACTTC | CATSRDIGDRGDKNIQYF
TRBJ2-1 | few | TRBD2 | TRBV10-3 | TGTGCCATCAGCGGGACTAGCGGGAGTACCTACAATGAGCAGTTCTTC | CAISGTSGSTYNEQFF
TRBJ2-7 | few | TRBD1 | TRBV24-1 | TGTGCCACCGCCGCGACAGGGTCATTCTACGAGCAGTACTTC | CATAATGSFYEQYF
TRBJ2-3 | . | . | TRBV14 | TGTGCCAGCAGCCAAGATCGGCAGGGGACGCAGTATTTT | CASSQDRQGTQYF
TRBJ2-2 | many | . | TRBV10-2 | TGCGCCAGCAGCACGGACGGGAACACCGGGGAGCTGTTTTTT | CASSTDGNTGELFF
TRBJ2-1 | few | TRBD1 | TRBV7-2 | TGTGCCAGCAGCGTAAGGGGAGGGACAGGGTTTAAGGATGAGCAGTTCTTC | CASSVRGGTGFKDEQFF
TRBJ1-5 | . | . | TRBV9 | TGTGCCAGCAGCGTAGGGGCAAAGGTCAATCAGCCCCAGCATTTT | CASSVGAKVNQPQHF
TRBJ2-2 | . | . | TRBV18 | TGTGCCAGCTCGCGTCCGGGACCGGACACCGGGGAGCTGTTTTTT | CASSRPGPDTGELFF
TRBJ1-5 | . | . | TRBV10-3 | TGTGCCATCAACACCAGGGAGGGTCAGCCCCAGCATTTT | CAINTREGQPQHF
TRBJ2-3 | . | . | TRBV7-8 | TGTGCCAGCAGCTCACGGGGGGCTTACGCCAGAGGCACAGATACGCAGTATTTT | CASSSRGAYARGTDTQYF
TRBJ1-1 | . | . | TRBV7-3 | TGTGCCAGCAGCCCCGGACGGATCGTGGGTGGAACTGAAGCTTTCTTT | CASSPGRIVGGTEAFF
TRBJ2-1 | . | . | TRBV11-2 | TGTGCCAGCAGCTTAGTCACCAGGCCCTACGAGCAGTTCTTC | CASSLVTRPYEQFF
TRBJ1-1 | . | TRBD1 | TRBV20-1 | TGCAGTGCTCCCGGGACAGGGATCGGCACTGAAGCTTTCTTT | CSAPGTGIGTEAFF
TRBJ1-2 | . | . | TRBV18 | TGTGCCAGCTCACCAACCGGGACCGTCAGGCTCTATGGCTACACCTTC | CASSPTGTVRLYGYTF
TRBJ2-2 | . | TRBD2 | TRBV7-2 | TGTGCCAGCAGCTTATTACCTAGCGGGAATACCGGGGAGCTGTTTTTT | CASSLLPSGNTGELFF
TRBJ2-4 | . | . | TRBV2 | TGTGCCAGCAGTGACATAGTCCGCCGTGGCATTCAGTACTTC | CASSDIVRRGIQYF
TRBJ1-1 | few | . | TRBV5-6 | TGTGCCAGCAGCCGTCCCGGGACATTCATGAACACTGAAGCTTTCTTT | CASSRPGTFMNTEAFF
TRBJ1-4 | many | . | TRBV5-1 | TGCGCCAGCAGCTTGGTGGGGGGAGATGGAAAACTGTTTTTT | CASSLVGGDGKLFF
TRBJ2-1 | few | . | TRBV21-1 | TGTGCCAGCAGCAAAGGGAAGCCCCGGGTTTACAATGAGCAGTTCTTC | CASSKGKPRVYNEQFF
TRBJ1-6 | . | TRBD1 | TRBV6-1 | TGTGCCAGCTGCGGTACAGGGGGTCTACCCCTCCACTTT | CASCGTGGLPLHF
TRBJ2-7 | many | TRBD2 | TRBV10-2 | TGCGCCAGCAGCAGGGGCGGGAGGTACCGGTACGAGCAGTACTTC | CASSRGGRYRYEQYF
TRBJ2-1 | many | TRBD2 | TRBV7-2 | TGTGCCAGCAGCTTGACTAGCGGGTACAATGAGCAGTTCTTC | CASSLTSGYNEQFF